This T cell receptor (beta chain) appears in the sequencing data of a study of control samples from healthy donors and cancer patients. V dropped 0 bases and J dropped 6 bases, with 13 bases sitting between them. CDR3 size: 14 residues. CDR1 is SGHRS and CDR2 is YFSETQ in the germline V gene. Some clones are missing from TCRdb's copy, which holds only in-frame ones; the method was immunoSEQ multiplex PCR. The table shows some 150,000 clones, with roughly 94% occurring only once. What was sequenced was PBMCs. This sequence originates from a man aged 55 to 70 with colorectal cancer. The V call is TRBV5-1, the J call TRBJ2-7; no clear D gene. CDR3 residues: CASSLDPRPSEQYF. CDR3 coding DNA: TGCGCCAGCAGCTTGGATCCCAGGCCCTCCGAGCAGTACTTC.